The rows below give T cell receptor beta chains drawn from one sample of a study of cytomegalovirus exposure and HLA in healthy donors. Sequenced by immunoSEQ multiplex PCR; TCRdb stores in-frame clones only, minus some. The profile covers about 130,000 clones, with around 85% appearing a single time and about 7% taken by the ten largest. Sequencing used PBMCs. Source of these receptors: a woman aged 25 to 39 in good health and CMV-seropositive. The CDR3 runs from the conserved cysteine through the conserved F or W. Fields, in order: clone size, J gene, D gene, V gene, CDR3 protein, CDR3 DNA. D genes are given only for firm matches. Where a row states a size, it is once, few, many or the class of an expanded clone; other rows omit it.

clone_size: NA; j_call: TRBJ2-7; d_call: TRBD1; v_call: TRBV6-5; cdr3_aa: CASRDRGEQYF; cdr3_nt: TGTGCCAGCAGGGACAGGGGCGAGCAGTACTTC
clone_size: NA; j_call: TRBJ1-1; d_call: NA; v_call: TRBV27; cdr3_aa: CASSPGREIYTEAFF; cdr3_nt: TGTGCCAGCAGTCCCGGTCGAGAAATTTACACTGAAGCTTTCTTT
clone_size: once; j_call: TRBJ2-2; d_call: TRBD1; v_call: TRBV10-3; cdr3_aa: CAISETGVKTGELFF; cdr3_nt: TGTGCCATCAGTGAGACAGGGGTCAAGACCGGGGAGCTGTTTTTT
clone_size: NA; j_call: TRBJ1-1; d_call: TRBD1; v_call: TRBV7-6; cdr3_aa: CASRLGTENTEAFF; cdr3_nt: TGTGCCAGCAGGCTGGGGACAGAGAACACTGAAGCTTTCTTT
clone_size: NA; j_call: TRBJ2-1; d_call: NA; v_call: TRBV25-1; cdr3_aa: CARSLVAEQFF; cdr3_nt: TGTGCCAGATCCTTAGTTGCTGAGCAGTTCTTC
clone_size: few; j_call: TRBJ2-1; d_call: NA; v_call: TRBV27; cdr3_aa: CASSLWGGSENEQFF; cdr3_nt: TGTGCCAGCAGTTTATGGGGGGGCAGTGAGAATGAGCAGTTCTTC
clone_size: NA; j_call: TRBJ2-1; d_call: TRBD2; v_call: TRBV4-1; cdr3_aa: CASSRGREGSYNEQFF; cdr3_nt: TGCGCCAGCAGCCGTGGGAGGGAGGGCTCCTACAATGAGCAGTTCTTC
clone_size: few; j_call: TRBJ2-7; d_call: NA; v_call: TRBV6-1; cdr3_aa: CASSENYYEQYF; cdr3_nt: TGTGCCAGCAGTGAAAATTACTACGAGCAGTACTTC
clone_size: NA; j_call: TRBJ1-5; d_call: NA; v_call: TRBV11-2; cdr3_aa: CASSSMRGSQPQHF; cdr3_nt: TGTGCCAGCAGCTCGATGCGGGGCAGCCAGCCCCAGCATTTT
clone_size: NA; j_call: TRBJ1-1; d_call: TRBD1; v_call: TRBV6-5; cdr3_aa: CASSSRTGGGRTEAFF; cdr3_nt: TGTGCCAGCAGTTCTAGGACAGGGGGGGGAAGGACTGAAGCTTTCTTT
clone_size: NA; j_call: TRBJ2-5; d_call: TRBD2; v_call: TRBV10-3; cdr3_aa: CAISEGLAGGLNTQYF; cdr3_nt: TGTGCCATCAGTGAAGGTCTAGCGGGAGGACTGAACACCCAGTACTTC
clone_size: NA; j_call: TRBJ1-6; d_call: NA; v_call: TRBV30; cdr3_aa: CAWSQGLTSPLHF; cdr3_nt: TGTGCCTGGAGTCAGGGTCTCACCTCACCCCTCCACTTT
clone_size: NA; j_call: TRBJ1-4; d_call: NA; v_call: TRBV5-5; cdr3_aa: CASSLVRETEKLFF; cdr3_nt: TGTGCCAGCAGCCTGGTGAGGGAAACTGAAAAACTGTTTTTT
clone_size: NA; j_call: TRBJ2-7; d_call: TRBD2; v_call: TRBV28; cdr3_aa: CASSPGTSPYEQYF; cdr3_nt: TGTGCCAGCAGTCCCGGGACTAGCCCCTACGAGCAGTACTTC
clone_size: few; j_call: TRBJ2-3; d_call: NA; v_call: TRBV7-6; cdr3_aa: CASSRGSSAEDTQYF; cdr3_nt: TGTGCCAGCAGCAGAGGCTCTAGCGCGGAAGATACGCAGTATTTT
clone_size: NA; j_call: TRBJ1-1; d_call: TRBD1; v_call: TRBV7-9; cdr3_aa: CASSLGTGWNTEAFF; cdr3_nt: TGTGCCAGCAGCCTCGGGACAGGGTGGAACACTGAAGCTTTCTTT
clone_size: NA; j_call: TRBJ1-4; d_call: TRBD1; v_call: TRBV5-6; cdr3_aa: CASSIRDRVNEKLFF; cdr3_nt: TGTGCCAGCAGCATCCGGGACAGGGTAAATGAAAAACTGTTTTTT
clone_size: NA; j_call: TRBJ1-1; d_call: TRBD1; v_call: TRBV5-1; cdr3_aa: CASSLWRTGVGVAFF; cdr3_nt: TGCGCCAGCAGCTTGTGGAGAACAGGGGTAGGGGTAGCTTTCTTT
clone_size: NA; j_call: TRBJ1-1; d_call: NA; v_call: TRBV28; cdr3_aa: CATYGQQNTEAFF; cdr3_nt: TGTGCCACCTATGGACAGCAGAACACTGAAGCTTTCTTT
clone_size: NA; j_call: TRBJ1-2; d_call: NA; v_call: TRBV5-6; cdr3_aa: CASSLDRVGYTF; cdr3_nt: TGTGCCAGCAGCTTGGACAGGGTTGGCTACACCTTC
clone_size: NA; j_call: TRBJ2-5; d_call: NA; v_call: TRBV29-1; cdr3_aa: CSGAQGSAETQYF; cdr3_nt: TGCAGCGGGGCACAGGGCAGTGCAGAGACCCAGTACTTC
clone_size: NA; j_call: TRBJ2-2; d_call: NA; v_call: TRBV7-9; cdr3_aa: CASSFLWTSPNTGELFF; cdr3_nt: TGTGCCAGCAGCTTCTTGTGGACATCTCCGAACACCGGGGAGCTGTTTTTT
clone_size: NA; j_call: TRBJ2-3; d_call: NA; v_call: TRBV30; cdr3_aa: CAWSVRQPSDTQYF; cdr3_nt: TGTGCCTGGAGTGTACGACAGCCTTCAGATACGCAGTATTTT
clone_size: NA; j_call: TRBJ2-7; d_call: TRBD1; v_call: TRBV2; cdr3_aa: CASSTQGASEQYF; cdr3_nt: TGTGCCAGCAGTACCCAGGGGGCCAGCGAGCAGTACTTC
clone_size: NA; j_call: TRBJ2-5; d_call: TRBD1; v_call: TRBV5-1; cdr3_aa: CASSRTDREGETQYF; cdr3_nt: TGCGCCAGCAGCCGCACCGACAGGGAAGGAGAGACCCAGTACTTC
clone_size: NA; j_call: TRBJ1-1; d_call: NA; v_call: TRBV9; cdr3_aa: CASSVEGGTSMNTEAFF; cdr3_nt: TGTGCCAGCAGCGTAGAGGGGGGGACGTCGATGAACACTGAAGCTTTCTTT